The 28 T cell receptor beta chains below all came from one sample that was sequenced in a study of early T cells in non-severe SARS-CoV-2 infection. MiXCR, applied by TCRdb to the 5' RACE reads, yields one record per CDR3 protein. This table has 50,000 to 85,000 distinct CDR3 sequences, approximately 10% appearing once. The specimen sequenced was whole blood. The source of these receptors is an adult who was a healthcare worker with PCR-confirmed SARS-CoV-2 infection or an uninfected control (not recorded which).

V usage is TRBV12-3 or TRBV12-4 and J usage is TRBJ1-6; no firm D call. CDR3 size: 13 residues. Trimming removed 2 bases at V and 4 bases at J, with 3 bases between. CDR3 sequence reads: CASSLLYNSPLHF. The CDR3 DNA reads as TGTGCCAGCAGTTTATTATATAATTCACCCCTCCACTTT.

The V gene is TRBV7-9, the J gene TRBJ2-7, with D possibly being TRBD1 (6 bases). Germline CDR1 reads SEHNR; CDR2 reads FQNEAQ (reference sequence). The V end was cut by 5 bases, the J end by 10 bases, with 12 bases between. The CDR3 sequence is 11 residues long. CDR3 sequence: CASSAPGHQYF. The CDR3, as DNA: TGTGCCAGCAGCGCCCCGGGACATCAGTACTTC.

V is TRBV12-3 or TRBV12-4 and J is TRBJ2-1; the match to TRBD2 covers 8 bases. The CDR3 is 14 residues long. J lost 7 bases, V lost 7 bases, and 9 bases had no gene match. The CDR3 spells CASTRTASGNEQFF. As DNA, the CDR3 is TGTGCCAGCACCCGGACGGCTAGCGGGAATGAGCAGTTCTTC.

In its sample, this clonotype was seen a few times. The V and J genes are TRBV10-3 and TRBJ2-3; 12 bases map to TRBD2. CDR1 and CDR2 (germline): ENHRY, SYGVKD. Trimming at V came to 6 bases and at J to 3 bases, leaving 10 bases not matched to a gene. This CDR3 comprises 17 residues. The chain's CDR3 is CAISKPPGLAGTDTQYF. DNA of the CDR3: TGTGCCATCAGCAAACCTCCGGGACTAGCGGGTACAGATACGCAGTATTTT.

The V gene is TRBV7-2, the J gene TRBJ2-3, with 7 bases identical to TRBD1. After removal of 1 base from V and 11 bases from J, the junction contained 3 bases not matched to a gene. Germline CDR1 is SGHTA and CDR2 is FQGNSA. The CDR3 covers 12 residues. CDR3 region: CASSLDRGRQYF. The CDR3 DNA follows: TGTGCCAGCAGCTTAGACAGGGGTAGGCAGTATTTT.

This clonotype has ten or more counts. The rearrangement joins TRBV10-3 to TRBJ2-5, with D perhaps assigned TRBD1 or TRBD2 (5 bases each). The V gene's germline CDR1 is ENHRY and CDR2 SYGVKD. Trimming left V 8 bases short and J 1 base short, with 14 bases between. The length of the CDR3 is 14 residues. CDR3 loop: CAIGQGRSQETQYF. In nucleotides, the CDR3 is TGTGCCATCGGGCAGGGACGGAGCCAAGAGACCCAGTACTTC.

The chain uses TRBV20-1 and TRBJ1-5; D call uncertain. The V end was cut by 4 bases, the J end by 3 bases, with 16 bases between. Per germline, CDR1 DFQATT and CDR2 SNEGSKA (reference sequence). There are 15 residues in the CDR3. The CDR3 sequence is CSATSGIRVNQPQHF. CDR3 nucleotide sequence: TGCAGTGCTACTTCCGGGATTAGGGTCAATCAGCCCCAGCATTTT.

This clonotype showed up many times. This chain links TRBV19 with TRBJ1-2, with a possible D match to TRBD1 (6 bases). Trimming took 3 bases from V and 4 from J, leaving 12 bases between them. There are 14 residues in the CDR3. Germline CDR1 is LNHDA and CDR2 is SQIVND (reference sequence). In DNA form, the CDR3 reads TGTGCCAGTAGTATTAGGGGACAATCCTATGGCTACACCTTC. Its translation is CASSIRGQSYGYTF.

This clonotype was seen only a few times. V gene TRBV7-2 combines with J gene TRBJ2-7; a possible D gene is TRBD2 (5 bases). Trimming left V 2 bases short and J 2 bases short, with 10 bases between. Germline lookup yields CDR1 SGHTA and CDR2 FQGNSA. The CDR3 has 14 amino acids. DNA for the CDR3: TGTGCCAGCAGCTTACGGAGCGGCACCTACGAGCAGTACTTC. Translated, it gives CASSLRSGTYEQYF.

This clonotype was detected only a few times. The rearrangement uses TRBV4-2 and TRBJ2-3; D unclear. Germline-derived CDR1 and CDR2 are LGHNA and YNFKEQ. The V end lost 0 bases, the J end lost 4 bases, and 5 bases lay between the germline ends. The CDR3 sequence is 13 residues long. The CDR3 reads CASSQEGPDTQYF. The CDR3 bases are TGTGCCAGCAGCCAAGAGGGCCCAGATACGCAGTATTTT.

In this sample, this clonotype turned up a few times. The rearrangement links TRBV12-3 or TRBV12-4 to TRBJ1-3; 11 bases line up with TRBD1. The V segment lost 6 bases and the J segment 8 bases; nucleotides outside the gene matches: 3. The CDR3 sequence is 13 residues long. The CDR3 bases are TGTGCCAGCAGCCGGGACAGGGGGGACACCATATATTTT. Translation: CASSRDRGDTIYF.

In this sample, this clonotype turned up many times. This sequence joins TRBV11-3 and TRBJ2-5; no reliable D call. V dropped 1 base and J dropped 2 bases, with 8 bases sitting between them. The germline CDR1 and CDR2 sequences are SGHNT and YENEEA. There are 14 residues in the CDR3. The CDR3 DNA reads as TGTGCCAGCAGCTTAGGAGGTATTCAAGAGACCCAGTACTTC. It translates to CASSLGGIQETQYF.

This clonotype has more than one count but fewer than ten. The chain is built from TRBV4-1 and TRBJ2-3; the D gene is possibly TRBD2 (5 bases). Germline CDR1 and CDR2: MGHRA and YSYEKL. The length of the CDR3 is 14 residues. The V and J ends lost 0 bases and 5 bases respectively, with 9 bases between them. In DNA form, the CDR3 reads TGCGCCAGCAGCCAAGATATACGGGAAGATACGCAGTATTTT. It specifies CASSQDIREDTQYF.

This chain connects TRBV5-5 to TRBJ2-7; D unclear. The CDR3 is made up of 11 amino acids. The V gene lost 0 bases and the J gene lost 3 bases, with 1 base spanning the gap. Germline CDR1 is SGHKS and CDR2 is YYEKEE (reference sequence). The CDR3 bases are TGTGCCAGCAGCTTGGTCTACGAGCAGTACTTC. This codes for CASSLVYEQYF.

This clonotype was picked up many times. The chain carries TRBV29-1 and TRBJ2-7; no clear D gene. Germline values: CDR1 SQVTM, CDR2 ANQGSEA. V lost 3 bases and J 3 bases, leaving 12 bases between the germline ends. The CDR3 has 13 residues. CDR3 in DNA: TGCAGCGTTGAGGGCAGAACCAGCTACGAGCAGTACTTC. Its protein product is CSVEGRTSYEQYF.

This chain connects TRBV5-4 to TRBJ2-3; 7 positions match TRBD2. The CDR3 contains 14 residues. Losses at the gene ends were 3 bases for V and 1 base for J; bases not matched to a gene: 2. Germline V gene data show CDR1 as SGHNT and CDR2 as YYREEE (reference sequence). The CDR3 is CASSWSGGTDTQYF. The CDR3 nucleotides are TGTGCCAGCAGCTGGAGCGGGGGCACAGATACGCAGTATTTT.

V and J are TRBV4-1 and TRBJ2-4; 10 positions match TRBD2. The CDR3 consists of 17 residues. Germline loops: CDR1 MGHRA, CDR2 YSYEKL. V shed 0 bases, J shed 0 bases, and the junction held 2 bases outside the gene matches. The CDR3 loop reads CASSQDPSGGAKNIQYF. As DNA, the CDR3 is TGCGCCAGCAGCCAAGATCCTAGCGGGGGAGCCAAAAACATTCAGTACTTC.

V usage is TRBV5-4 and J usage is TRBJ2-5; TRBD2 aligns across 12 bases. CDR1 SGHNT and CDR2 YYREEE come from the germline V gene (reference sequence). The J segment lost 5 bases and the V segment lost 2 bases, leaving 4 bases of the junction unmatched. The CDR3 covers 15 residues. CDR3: CASSFRLAGAETQYF. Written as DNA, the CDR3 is TGTGCCAGCAGCTTCAGACTAGCGGGAGCCGAGACCCAGTACTTC.

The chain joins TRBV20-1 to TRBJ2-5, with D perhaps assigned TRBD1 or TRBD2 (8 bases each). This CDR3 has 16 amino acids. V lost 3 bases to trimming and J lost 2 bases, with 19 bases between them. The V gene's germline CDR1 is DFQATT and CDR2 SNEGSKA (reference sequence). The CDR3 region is CSASQRRGDRQETQYF. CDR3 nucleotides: TGCAGTGCTAGCCAGCGGCGGGGGGACAGGCAAGAGACCCAGTACTTC.

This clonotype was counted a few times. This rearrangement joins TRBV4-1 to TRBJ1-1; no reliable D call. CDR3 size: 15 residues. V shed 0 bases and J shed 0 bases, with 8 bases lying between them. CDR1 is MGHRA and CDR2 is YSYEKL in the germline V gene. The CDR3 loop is CASSQEPIMNTEAFF. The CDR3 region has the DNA TGCGCCAGCAGCCAAGAGCCAATCATGAACACTGAAGCTTTCTTT.

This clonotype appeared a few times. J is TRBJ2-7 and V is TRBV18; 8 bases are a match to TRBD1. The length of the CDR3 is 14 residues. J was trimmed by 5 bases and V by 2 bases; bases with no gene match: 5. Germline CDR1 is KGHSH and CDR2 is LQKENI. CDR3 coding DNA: TGTGCCAGCTCACCATCGACAGGGGTAGACGAGCAGTACTTC. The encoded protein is CASSPSTGVDEQYF.

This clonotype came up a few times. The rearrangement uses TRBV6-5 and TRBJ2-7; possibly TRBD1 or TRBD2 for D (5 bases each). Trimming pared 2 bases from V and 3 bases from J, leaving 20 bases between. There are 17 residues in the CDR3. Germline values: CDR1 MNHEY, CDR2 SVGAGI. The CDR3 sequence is CASSYARGTDRDYEQYF. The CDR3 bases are TGTGCCAGCAGTTACGCCCGGGGCACCGACCGGGACTACGAGCAGTACTTC.

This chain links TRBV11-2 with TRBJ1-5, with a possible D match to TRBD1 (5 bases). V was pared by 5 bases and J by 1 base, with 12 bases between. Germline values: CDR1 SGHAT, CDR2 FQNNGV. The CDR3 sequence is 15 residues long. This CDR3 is CASSLGTSSNQPQHF. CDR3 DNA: TGTGCCAGCAGCCTAGGGACGTCGAGCAATCAGCCCCAGCATTTT.

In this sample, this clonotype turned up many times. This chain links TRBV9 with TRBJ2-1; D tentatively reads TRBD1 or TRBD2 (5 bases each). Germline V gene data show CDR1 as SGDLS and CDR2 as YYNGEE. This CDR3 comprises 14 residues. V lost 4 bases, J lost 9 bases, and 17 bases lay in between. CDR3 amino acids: CASSLNIEGSEQFF. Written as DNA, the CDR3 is TGTGCCAGCAGCTTGAACATCGAGGGGAGTGAGCAGTTCTTC. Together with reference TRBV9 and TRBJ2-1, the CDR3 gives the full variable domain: DSGVTQTPKHLITATGQRVTLRCSPRSGDLSVYWYQQSLDQGLQFLIQYYNGEERAKGNILERFSAQQFPDLHSELNLSSLELGDSALYFCASSLNIEGSEQFFGPGTRLTVL.

CDR3 region: CASSLAREPNYGYTF. The CDR3 nucleotides are TGTGCCAGCAGCTTAGCGAGGGAGCCTAACTATGGCTACACCTTC. V gene TRBV7-2 combines with J gene TRBJ1-2; D not certain. Germline loops: CDR1 SGHTA, CDR2 FQGNSA. CDR3 length equals 15 residues. The V end was cut by 0 bases, the J end by 0 bases, with 8 bases between.

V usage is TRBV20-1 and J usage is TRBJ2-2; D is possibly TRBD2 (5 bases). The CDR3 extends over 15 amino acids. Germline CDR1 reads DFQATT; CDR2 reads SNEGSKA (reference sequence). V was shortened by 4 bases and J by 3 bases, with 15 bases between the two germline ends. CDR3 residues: CSATKPGRDTGELFF. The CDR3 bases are TGCAGTGCTACTAAACCTGGGAGAGACACCGGGGAGCTGTTTTTT.

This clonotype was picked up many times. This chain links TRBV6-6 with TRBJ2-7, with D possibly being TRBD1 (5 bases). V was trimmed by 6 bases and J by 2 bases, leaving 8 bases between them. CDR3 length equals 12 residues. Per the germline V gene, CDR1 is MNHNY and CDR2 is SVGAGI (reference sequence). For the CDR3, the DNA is TGTGCCAGCAGGATGGGGCCCTACGAGCAGTACTTC. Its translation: CASRMGPYEQYF.

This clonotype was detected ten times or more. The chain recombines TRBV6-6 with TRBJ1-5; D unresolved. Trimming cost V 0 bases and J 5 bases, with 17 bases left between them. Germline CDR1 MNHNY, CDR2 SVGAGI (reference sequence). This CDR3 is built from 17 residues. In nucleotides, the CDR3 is TGTGCCAGCAGTTACTCGATGTCGGCAGATCGATATCAGCCCCAGCATTTT. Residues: CASSYSMSADRYQPQHF.